A single sample is the source of the 32 T cell receptor beta chains below, sequenced in a study of molecular identifiers for immune sequencing clone quantification. One entry per CDR3 protein, called by TCRdb with MiXCR from the PCR reads. The sample comprises 350,000 or so distinct CDR3 sequences, about a fifth of which are singletons, and approximately 0.85% rests with the top ten. The sequenced sample consisted of naive CD8+ T cells from blood, with Jurkat cell RNA spiked in. The subset is: FACS-sorted CD8+CD4-CCR7+CD45RA+ naive T cells. The receptors were gathered from a human donor in good health. Some libraries in this study had Jurkat cell RNA spiked in.

This clonotype was recorded a few times. The CDR3 nucleotides are TGTGCCAGCAGCCAAGCGAAAGGATCACCCCTCCACTTT. This codes for CASSQAKGSPLHF. The chain employs TRBV3-1 and TRBJ1-6; no definite D call. CDR1 is LGHDT and CDR2 is YNNKEL in the germline V gene (reference sequence). The CDR3 runs 13 residues. The V and J ends lost 1 base and 10 bases respectively, with 8 bases between them.

There are many counts of this clonotype. This chain uses TRBV5-6 with TRBJ1-1; D is unclear. V dropped 4 bases and J dropped 5 bases, with 9 bases sitting between them. Germline V gives CDR1 SGHDT, CDR2 YYEEEE. This CDR3 contains 12 residues. The CDR3 DNA follows: TGTGCCAGCAGCCTATTAAAGACTGAAGCTTTCTTT. It is translated as CASSLLKTEAFF.

This clonotype came up many times. V and J are TRBV7-9 and TRBJ1-5; maybe TRBD1 (6 bases). V was shortened by 1 base and J by 0 bases, with 7 bases between the two germline ends. Germline assignment: CDR1 SEHNR and CDR2 FQNEAQ (reference sequence). This CDR3 is 15 amino acids long. CDR3 protein: CASSLGTDSNQPQHF. In DNA form, the CDR3 reads TGTGCCAGCAGCTTAGGGACAGATAGCAATCAGCCCCAGCATTTT.

At least ten counts were recorded for this clonotype. The genes are TRBV5-4 and TRBJ2-5; 7 bases map to TRBD2. Losses at the gene ends were 0 bases for V and 5 bases for J; bases not matched to a gene: 10. The CDR3 has 16 amino acids. Looked up from germline, CDR1 is SGHNT and CDR2 is YYREEE (reference sequence). The DNA of the CDR3 is TGTGCCAGCAGCTTGGGGAAGACTAGCTTGGCGGAGACCCAGTACTTC. It specifies CASSLGKTSLAETQYF.

As regards this clonotype: The junction departs from the called germline gene at one end, perhaps through a read error. V usage is TRBV4-3 and J usage is TRBJ2-6; 11 nucleotides line up with TRBD1. Per germline, CDR1 LGHNA and CDR2 YSLEER. The CDR3 contains 17 residues. CDR3 sequence reads: CASSTGTGGSGASVLTF. The DNA for the CDR3 is TGCGCCAGCAGCACCGGGACAGGGGGTTCTGGGGCCAGCGTCCTGACTTTC.

This clonotype was observed many times. The rearrangement uses TRBV28 and TRBJ2-1; D remains unclear. V was shortened by 6 bases and J by 5 bases, with 11 bases between the two germline ends. Germline V gene data show CDR1 as MDHEN and CDR2 as SYDVKM. The CDR3 contains 13 residues. The CDR3 spells CASSFLLHNEQFF. Here the CDR3 DNA reads TGTGCCAGCAGCTTTCTCCTCCACAATGAGCAGTTCTTC. The full variable domain, with the rest looked up from reference TRBV28 and TRBJ2-1, is DVKVTQSSRYLVKRTGEKVFLECVQDMDHENMFWYRQDPGLGLRLIYFSYDVKMKEKGDIPEGYSVSREKKERFSLILESASTNQTSMYLCASSFLLHNEQFFGPGTRLTVL.

The chain carries TRBV13 and TRBJ2-1, with D perhaps matching TRBD2 (5 bases). Per the germline V gene, CDR1 is PRHDT and CDR2 is FYEKMQ (reference sequence). This CDR3 is built from 16 residues. Trimming took off 5 bases at V and 8 bases at J, with 22 bases between the two ends. The CDR3 is CASSPMTNRYVYEQFF. The DNA of the CDR3 is TGTGCCAGCAGCCCAATGACTAACCGCTACGTTTATGAGCAGTTCTTC.

This chain uses TRBV7-3 with TRBJ2-3; D is unclear. The J call may be mistaken, given a closer DNA end match to TRBJ1-5. CDR1 is SGHTA and CDR2 is FQGTGA in the germline V gene. The CDR3 runs to 18 residues. The CDR3 loop is CASSGWASGSPAADTQHF. Written as DNA, the CDR3 is TGTGCCAGCAGCGGTTGGGCTAGCGGGAGTCCTGCGGCAGATACGCAGCATTTT.

In regard to this clonotype: A read error is possible here, since a much larger clone lies one base away. V and J are TRBV20-1 and TRBJ2-4; TRBD2 aligns across 8 bases. Germline assignment: CDR1 DFQATT and CDR2 SNEGSKA (reference sequence). The CDR3 has 15 amino acids. The CDR3 sequence: CSAGDRGRAKNIQYF. CDR3 sequence (DNA): TGCAGTGCTGGAGATCGCGGGAGGGCCAAAAACATTCAGTACTTC.

This clonotype was counted only a few times. The rearrangement links TRBV6-1 to TRBJ2-7, with 12 bases aligning to TRBD2. Unmatched junction bases numbered 8, after V lost 4 bases and J lost 4 bases. Germline CDR1 MNHNS, CDR2 SASEGT. The CDR3 has 16 amino acids. This CDR3 is CASSGPSGGAGYEQYF. CDR3 bases: TGTGCCAGCAGTGGGCCTAGCGGGGGGGCTGGGTACGAGCAGTACTTC.

This clonotype was detected ten times or more. This chain connects TRBV7-2 to TRBJ2-7, with D possibly being TRBD1 or TRBD2 (5 bases each). V dropped 3 bases and J dropped 2 bases, with 14 bases sitting between them. The CDR3 sequence is 15 residues long. The germline V gene encodes CDR1 SGHTA and CDR2 FQGNSA. The CDR3 region is CASSFAGGSAYEQYF. The DNA for the CDR3 is TGTGCCAGCAGCTTTGCTGGGGGTAGCGCCTACGAGCAGTACTTC.

This clonotype was seen many times. This rearrangement joins TRBV6-2 or TRBV6-3 to TRBJ2-7; 8 bases fit TRBD2. Germline assignment: CDR1 MNHEY and CDR2 SVGEGT. V was pared by 2 bases and J by 6 bases, with 15 bases of the junction left unmatched. CDR3 length equals 17 residues. CDR3 DNA: TGTGCCAGCAGTTACCCCGGGACTAGTTTTAGTCCGCGCGAGCAGTACTTC. Protein product: CASSYPGTSFSPREQYF.

This clonotype was seen more than once but under ten times. Compared with germline, one end of the junction differs, possibly owing to a read error. This chain joins TRBV12-5 and TRBJ2-3; 9 positions agree with TRBD1. CDR1 and CDR2 (germline): LGHNT, FRNRAP. The CDR3 spans 15 residues. Here the CDR3 DNA reads TGTGCTAATGGTTTGGACAGGGGCGTCGCAGATACGCAGTATTTT. This sequence encodes CANGLDRGVADTQYF.

V and J are TRBV12-3 or TRBV12-4 and TRBJ1-3; D is unresolved. V was trimmed by 9 bases and J by 0 bases, leaving 15 bases between them. CDR3 length: 15 residues. The CDR3 spells CASVSGKSSGNTIYF. The CDR3 coding sequence is TGTGCCAGTGTAAGTGGGAAGAGCTCTGGAAACACCATATATTTT.

A few counts support this clonotype. J is TRBJ1-2 and V is TRBV12-3 or TRBV12-4; D is ambiguous. The V end was cut by 6 bases, the J end by 4 bases, with 12 bases between. The CDR3 runs to 13 residues. CDR3 protein: CASSLRTRYGYTF. CDR3 bases: TGTGCCAGCAGCCTCCGGACCCGCTATGGCTACACCTTC.

This clonotype was seen at least ten times. The genes are TRBV29-1 and TRBJ2-1, with 16 bases fitting TRBD2. The CDR3 totals 17 residues. Germline CDR1 reads SQVTM; CDR2 reads ANQGSEA. Losses at the gene ends were 7 bases for V and 6 bases for J; bases not matched to a gene: 12. Here the CDR3 reads CSAMGLAGGPWGNEQFF. In DNA form, the CDR3 reads TGCAGCGCTATGGGACTAGCGGGAGGGCCGTGGGGCAATGAGCAGTTCTTC.

As to this clonotype: It may be a read error: a sequence one base away is much more abundant. The J gene is TRBJ2-5, the V gene TRBV4-1, with D unresolved. CDR3 length: 13 amino acids. Germline V gives CDR1 MGHRA, CDR2 YSYEKL. The V gene lost 1 base and the J gene lost 4 bases, with 7 bases spanning the gap. Here the CDR3 DNA reads TGCGCCAGCAGCCAAGGACCCGGAGAGACCCAGTACTTC. Translating it yields CASSQGPGETQYF.

The chain has TRBV13 and TRBJ2-7; 10 positions match TRBD1. Per germline, CDR1 PRHDT and CDR2 FYEKMQ (reference sequence). The CDR3 has 15 amino acids. The J segment lost 5 bases and the V segment lost 5 bases, leaving 9 bases of the junction unmatched. As DNA, the CDR3 is TGTGCCAGCAGCGACGGGACAGGGGCCCCCCACGAGCAGTACTTC. Its translation is CASSDGTGAPHEQYF. Full variable domain (remainder filled in from reference TRBV13 and TRBJ2-7): AAGVIQSPRHLIKEKRETATLKCYPIPRHDTVYWYQQGPGQDPQFLISFYEKMQSDKGSIPDRFSAQQFSDYHSELNMSSLELGDSALYFCASSDGTGAPHEQYFGPGTRLTVT.

This clonotype was observed many times. The CDR3 bases are TGTGCCAGCGCGAATACCGGCTCCTACGAGCAGTACTTC. Its translation: CASANTGSYEQYF. The chain employs TRBV28 and TRBJ2-7, with D unresolved. Germline CDR1 MDHEN, CDR2 SYDVKM. V was pared by 8 bases and J by 0 bases, with 11 bases between. This CDR3 has 13 amino acids.

This sequence joins TRBV19 and TRBJ1-1, with a possible D match to TRBD1 (5 bases). The CDR3 spans 13 residues. Germline V lookup: CDR1 LNHDA, CDR2 SQIVND (reference sequence). With 4 bases removed from V and 3 bases from J, the gap between germline ends came to 9 bases. CDR3 bases: TGTGCCAGTAGTAAGGGGCCATACACTGAAGCTTTCTTT. Amino acids: CASSKGPYTEAFF.

This clonotype was detected only once. The junction does not match germline at one end; this may be a read error. This chain links TRBV5-3 with TRBJ1-5, with no clear D. TRBV5-3 belongs to the ORF category, with a function that is uncertain. The CDR3 is 16 amino acids. The DNA of the CDR3 is TGTGCCAGCAGCTTCTATGGGCAGCCACTCAATCAGCCCCAGCGTTTT. Protein sequence: CASSFYGQPLNQPQRF.

This clonotype was seen at least ten times. CDR3 sequence: CASSPRDRRYEQYF. Here the CDR3 DNA reads TGTGCCAGCAGTCCCCGGGACAGGCGCTACGAGCAGTACTTC. The V call is TRBV12-3 or TRBV12-4, the J call TRBJ2-7, with 8 bases aligning to TRBD1. The ends lost 5 bases at V and 3 bases at J; junction bases unmatched: 6. This CDR3 comprises 14 residues.

This clonotype has at least ten counts. This sequence joins TRBV9 and TRBJ2-3; TRBD2 agrees at 10 bases. The CDR3 covers 17 residues. CDR1 SGDLS and CDR2 YYNGEE come from the germline V gene. After removal of 3 bases from V and 2 bases from J, the junction contained 9 bases not matched to a gene. CDR3 amino acids: CASSAPRTSGITDTQYF. CDR3 DNA: TGTGCCAGCAGCGCCCCCCGGACTAGCGGAATCACAGATACGCAGTATTTT.

This clonotype was recorded at least ten times. V and J are TRBV6-6 and TRBJ2-1; TRBD1 might be the D (6 bases). Germline CDR1 reads MNHNY; CDR2 reads SVGAGI (reference sequence). Trimming shortened V by 2 bases and J by 7 bases, and 9 bases separated the two germline ends. The CDR3 is 13 residues long. In nucleotides, the CDR3 is TGTGCCAGCAGTTACGACAGGTGGAATGAGCAGTTCTTC. Amino acids: CASSYDRWNEQFF.

This clonotype was counted at least ten times. The genes are TRBV7-9 and TRBJ2-2, with D perhaps TRBD1 (6 bases). Germline CDR1 SEHNR, CDR2 FQNEAQ (reference sequence). The length of the CDR3 is 17 residues. V lost 3 bases to trimming and J lost 7 bases, with 21 bases between them. The CDR3 nucleotides read TGTGCCAGCAGCTTCACCGTGCCGCCCAGGGGATACGGGGAGCTGTTTTTT. Its translation: CASSFTVPPRGYGELFF. Using reference TRBV7-9 and TRBJ2-2 for the parts outside the CDR3, the full variable domain is DTGVSQNPRHKITKRGQNVTFRCDPISEHNRLYWYRQTLGQGPEFLTYFQNEAQLEKSRLLSDRFSAERPKGSFSTLEIQRTEQGDSAMYLCASSFTVPPRGYGELFFGEGSRLTVL.

The V and J genes are TRBV5-3 and TRBJ2-7; TRBD2 matches at 10 bases. TRBV5-3 is designated an ORF whose function remains uncertain. CDR3 length: 14 amino acids. Germline trimming cut 8 bases from V and 1 base from J; bases unmatched to any gene: 6. DNA of the CDR3: TGTGCCAGCGAGGAAGCGGGGGGGTCCTACGAGCAGTACTTC. Its translation is CASEEAGGSYEQYF.

The genes are TRBV20-1 and TRBJ2-1; no firm D call. Germline values: CDR1 DFQATT, CDR2 SNEGSKA (reference sequence). The ends were cut back, 3 bases at V and 0 bases at J, with 9 bases in the middle. The length of the CDR3 is 14 residues. This CDR3 reads CSASPSNSYNEQFF. In DNA, the CDR3 is TGCAGTGCTAGTCCCTCAAACTCCTACAATGAGCAGTTCTTC.

This clonotype came up many times. The V call is TRBV28, the J call TRBJ2-1; the D gene is possibly TRBD1 (7 bases). Germline V gene data show CDR1 as MDHEN and CDR2 as SYDVKM. CDR3 size: 15 residues. V was pared by 3 bases and J by 7 bases, with 16 bases between. The CDR3 nucleotides are TGTGCCAGCAGTTTTAGGGGGCTAGCGAGGAATGAGCAGTTCTTC. Translating gives CASSFRGLARNEQFF.

This clonotype has a count of ten or more. V and J are TRBV9 and TRBJ1-5, with D maybe TRBD1 (5 bases). The V and J ends lost 3 bases and 5 bases respectively, with 12 bases between them. The CDR3 is 14 residues long. The V gene's germline CDR1 is SGDLS and CDR2 YYNGEE. The CDR3 nucleotides read TGTGCCAGCAGCGAAACAGGTTACGATCAGCCCCAGCATTTT. As protein: CASSETGYDQPQHF.

This clonotype has at least ten counts. This rearrangement joins TRBV3-1 to TRBJ1-1; no firm D call. V lost 2 bases and J 0 bases, leaving 13 bases between the germline ends. Germline assignment: CDR1 LGHDT and CDR2 YNNKEL (reference sequence). This CDR3 is built from 16 residues. This CDR3 is CASSQTRTLMNTEAFF. DNA for the CDR3: TGTGCCAGCAGCCAAACCAGGACTCTCATGAACACTGAAGCTTTCTTT.

The table lists this clonotype with many counts. The rearrangement uses TRBV4-3 and TRBJ2-3; 10 nucleotides align to TRBD1. The V gene's germline CDR1 is LGHNA and CDR2 YSLEER. The CDR3 has 17 amino acids. V trimming: 3 bases; J trimming: 0 bases; junction bases outside the gene matches: 6. The CDR3 coding sequence is TGCGCCAGCAGCCAGGGGGGACAGGGGACTAGCACAGATACGCAGTATTTT. Translated: CASSQGGQGTSTDTQYF.

Turning to this clonotype: This may come from a read error, since a much larger clone is one base off. V gene TRBV3-1 combines with J gene TRBJ1-1, with TRBD1 as a possible D gene (5 bases). CDR3 size: 14 residues. CDR1 and CDR2 from the germline V gene are LGHDT and YNNKEL (reference sequence). The CDR3 here is CANSLGGGDHEAFF. In nucleotides, the CDR3 is TGTGCCAACAGCCTCGGGGGGGGTGATCATGAAGCTTTCTTT. The full variable domain, completed using reference TRBV3-1 and TRBJ1-1, is DTAVSQTPKYLVTQMGNDKSIKCEQNLGHDTMYWYKQDSKKFLKIMFSYNNKELIINETVPNRFSPKSPDKAHLNLHINSLELGDSAVYFCANSLGGGDHEAFFGQGTRLTVV.